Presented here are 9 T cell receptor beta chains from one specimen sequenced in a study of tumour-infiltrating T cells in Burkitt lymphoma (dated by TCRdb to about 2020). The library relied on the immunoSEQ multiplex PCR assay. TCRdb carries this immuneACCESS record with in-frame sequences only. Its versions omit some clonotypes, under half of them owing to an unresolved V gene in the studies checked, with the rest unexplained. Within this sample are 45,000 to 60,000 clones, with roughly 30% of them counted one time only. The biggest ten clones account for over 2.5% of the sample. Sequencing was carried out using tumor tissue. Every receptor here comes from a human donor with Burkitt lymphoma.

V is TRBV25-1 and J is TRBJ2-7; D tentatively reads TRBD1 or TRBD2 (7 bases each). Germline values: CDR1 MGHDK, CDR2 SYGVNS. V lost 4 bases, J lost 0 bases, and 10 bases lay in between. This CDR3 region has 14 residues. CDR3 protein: CASSVRGGSYEQYF. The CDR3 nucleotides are TGTGCCAGCAGTGTCAGGGGGGGCTCCTACGAGCAGTACTTC.

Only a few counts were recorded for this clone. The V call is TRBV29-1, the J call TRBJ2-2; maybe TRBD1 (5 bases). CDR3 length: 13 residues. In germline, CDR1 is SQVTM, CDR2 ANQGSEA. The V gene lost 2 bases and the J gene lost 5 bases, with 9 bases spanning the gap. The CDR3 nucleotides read TGCAGCGTTGAATACGACAGAACCGGGGAGCTGTTTTTT. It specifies CSVEYDRTGELFF.

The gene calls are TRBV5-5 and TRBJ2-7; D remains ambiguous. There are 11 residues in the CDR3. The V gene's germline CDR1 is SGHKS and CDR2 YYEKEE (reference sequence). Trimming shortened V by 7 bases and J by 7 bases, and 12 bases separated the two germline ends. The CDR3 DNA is TGTGCCAGCCCTAGGGCGAGGGAGCAGTACTTC. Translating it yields CASPRAREQYF.

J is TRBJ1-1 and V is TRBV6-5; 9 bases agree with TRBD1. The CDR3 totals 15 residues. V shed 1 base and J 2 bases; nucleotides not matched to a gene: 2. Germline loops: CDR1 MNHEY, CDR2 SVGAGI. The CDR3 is CASSYWDRANTEAFF. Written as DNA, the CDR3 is TGTGCCAGCAGTTACTGGGACAGGGCAAACACTGAAGCTTTCTTT.

The CDR3 loop is CASNRQGYTGELFF. For the CDR3, the DNA is TGTGCCAGTAACCGACAGGGGTACACCGGGGAGCTGTTTTTT. The rearrangement uses TRBV19 and TRBJ2-2; 8 bases are a match to TRBD1. The CDR3 loop spans 14 amino acids. V lost 7 bases, J lost 3 bases, and 4 bases stayed unmatched. Germline CDR1 is LNHDA and CDR2 is SQIVND (reference sequence).

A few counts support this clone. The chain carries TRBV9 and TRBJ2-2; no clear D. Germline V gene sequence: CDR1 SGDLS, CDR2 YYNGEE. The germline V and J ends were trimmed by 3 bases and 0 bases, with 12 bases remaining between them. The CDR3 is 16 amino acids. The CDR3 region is CASSGWQASNTGELFF. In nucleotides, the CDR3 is TGTGCCAGCAGCGGGTGGCAGGCGTCGAACACCGGGGAGCTGTTTTTT.

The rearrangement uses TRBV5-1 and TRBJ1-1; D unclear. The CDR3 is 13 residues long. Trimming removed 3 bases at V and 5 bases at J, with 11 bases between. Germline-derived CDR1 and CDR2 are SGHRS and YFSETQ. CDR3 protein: CASSSPGVTEAFF. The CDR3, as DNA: TGCGCCAGCAGCTCCCCCGGGGTAACTGAAGCTTTCTTT.

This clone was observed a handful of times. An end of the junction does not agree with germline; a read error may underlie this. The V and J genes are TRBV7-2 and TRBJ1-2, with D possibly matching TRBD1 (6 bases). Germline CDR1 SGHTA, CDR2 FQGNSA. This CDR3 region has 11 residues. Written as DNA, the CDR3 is TGTGCCAGCAGCTTAAATCGCGAGGGGGCCTTC. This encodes CASSLNREGAF.

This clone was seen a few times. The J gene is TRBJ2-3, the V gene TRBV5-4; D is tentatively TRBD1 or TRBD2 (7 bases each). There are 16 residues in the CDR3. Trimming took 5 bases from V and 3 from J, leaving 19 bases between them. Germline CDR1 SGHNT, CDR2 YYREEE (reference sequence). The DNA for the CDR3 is TGTGCCAGCAGTCAGGGGGGGAGCGGTGGTACAGATACGCAGTATTTT. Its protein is CASSQGGSGGTDTQYF.